This T cell receptor beta chain was identified in a study of blood T cell repertoires in COVID-19. The wider study: COVID-19 samples, acute and convalescent, were from the United States, Italy and Spain. Sources were T cells, B-cell-depleted T cells, or PBMCs; the material itself was cDNA or gDNA.

Per the original data handling: By means of reference gene primer amplification, nucleated cell counts were estimated. TCRdb's copy holds only in-frame clones and misses some; the assay was immunoSEQ multiplex PCR. Clone size and the V and J calls come from that table; the DNA yielded D and trimming. The sample records about 240,000 clones, over 75% being singletons. Germline loops: CDR1 MNHEY, CDR2 SVGAGI. The CDR3 extends over 12 amino acids. V was cut by 7 bases and J by 6 bases, with 10 bases left in between. V usage is TRBV6-5 and J usage is TRBJ1-5, with D tentatively TRBD1 (6 bases). Sequences were obtained from peripheral blood. The TCR originated in a man aged 25 to 40 who had recovered from COVID-19. The DNA for the CDR3 is TGTGCCAGCAAGGGGGTAGGTCAGCCCCAGCATTTT. Residues: CASKGVGQPQHF.